Shown below are 32 T cell receptor beta chains from a single sample sequenced in a study of blood T cell repertoires in COVID-19. Sequencing was performed with immunoSEQ multiplex PCR; in TCRdb, only in-frame clones are kept and a portion is missing. The sample carries fewer than 250,000 clones, around four fifths recorded once. Sequenced: peripheral blood. The receptors were sampled from a woman aged 80 or over with COVID-19, enrolled during active disease.

The gene calls are TRBV28 and TRBJ2-7; 7 bases fit TRBD2. Losses at the gene ends were 2 bases for V and 0 bases for J; bases not matched to a gene: 4. CDR3 length: 15 amino acids. Germline CDR1 MDHEN, CDR2 SYDVKM. CDR3 loop: CASSLGGGSSYEQYF. For the CDR3, the DNA is TGTGCCAGCAGTTTAGGCGGGGGTAGCTCCTACGAGCAGTACTTC.

The rearrangement joins TRBV3-1 (or the pseudogene TRBV3-2) to TRBJ2-7, with 8 nucleotides matching TRBD1. After removal of 5 bases from V and 10 bases from J, the junction contained 7 bases not matched to a gene. The germline V gene encodes CDR1 LGHDT and CDR2 YNNKEL (reference sequence). This CDR3 comprises 12 residues. CDR3 DNA: TGTGCCAGCAGCTCCCAGGGGGCCCATCAGTACGTC. Protein sequence: CASSSQGAHQYV.

Details on this clone: Other DNA sequences in the sample encode the same CDR3. The J gene is TRBJ2-1, the V gene TRBV5-4, with D possibly TRBD1 on 5 matching bases. Trimming took 0 bases from V and 1 from J, leaving 8 bases between them. The germline CDR1 and CDR2 sequences are SGHNT and YYREEE (reference sequence). CDR3 length equals 15 residues. CDR3 amino acids: CASSLGGLSYNEQFF. The DNA for the CDR3 is TGTGCCAGCAGCTTGGGGGGCCTTTCCTACAATGAGCAGTTCTTC.

The V call is TRBV2, the J call TRBJ1-1; D is unclear. Between the trimmed V and J ends, which lost 6 bases and 8 bases, there was a span of 16 bases. The CDR3 is made up of 13 amino acids. The germline CDR1 and CDR2 sequences are SNHLY and FYNNEI. The CDR3 spells CASRSLTSSEAFF. In DNA, the CDR3 is TGTGCCAGCAGGTCCTTGACATCATCAGAAGCTTTCTTT.

V and J are TRBV19 and TRBJ1-1, with 8 positions matching TRBD1. Germline lookup yields CDR1 LNHDA and CDR2 SQIVND (reference sequence). The trim removed 5 bases at V and 10 bases at J, leaving 15 bases unmatched. The CDR3 covers 15 residues. DNA for the CDR3: TGTGCCAGTAGTCCCGCGGGGACAGGTTCCGGGTTAGCTTTCTTT. Translating it yields CASSPAGTGSGLAFF.

The genes are TRBV7-2 and TRBJ1-5; 7 bases agree with TRBD1. The CDR3 totals 16 residues. V was clipped by 5 bases and J by 3 bases; unmatched bases: 10. The germline V gene has CDR1 SGHTA and CDR2 FQGNSA. DNA for the CDR3: TGTGCCAGCAGCCCTCGGACAGGCCTATACAATCAGCCCCAGCATTTT. Encoded protein: CASSPRTGLYNQPQHF.

This clone was detected once. V is TRBV9 and J is TRBJ1-3; D is perhaps TRBD1 (6 bases). The CDR3 has 16 residues. V was trimmed by 0 bases and J by 6 bases, leaving 16 bases between them. CDR1 SGDLS and CDR2 YYNGEE come from the germline V gene. The CDR3 coding sequence is TGTGCCAGCAGCGTAGGTCCCTCAGGGGCGGAAAACACCATATATTTT. Its translation is CASSVGPSGAENTIYF.

This sequence joins TRBV19 and TRBJ1-2, with 8 bases lining up with TRBD1. The V and J ends lost 2 bases and 6 bases, in that order; junction bases with no gene match: 8. This CDR3 contains 15 residues. CDR1 LNHDA and CDR2 SQIVND come from the germline V gene (reference sequence). This CDR3 reads CASSIRQGAIDGYTF. CDR3 coding DNA: TGTGCCAGTAGTATAAGGCAGGGGGCAATCGATGGCTACACCTTC.

This clone turned up a few times. The J gene is TRBJ2-5, the V gene TRBV14; possible D gene TRBD1, 5 bases. Per germline, CDR1 SGHDN and CDR2 FVKESK. The V end lost 2 bases, the J end lost 5 bases, and 18 bases lay between the germline ends. The CDR3 extends over 16 amino acids. The CDR3 region is CASSQRPGFGHETQYF. The DNA for the CDR3 is TGTGCCAGCAGCCAACGACCAGGGTTCGGGCACGAGACCCAGTACTTC.

The chain uses TRBV5-1 and TRBJ2-3, with a weak D call TRBD2 (6 bases). V lost 2 bases, J lost 1 base, and 11 bases lay in between. The germline CDR1 and CDR2 sequences are SGHRS and YFSETQ. This CDR3 region has 15 residues. The DNA for the CDR3 is TGCGCCAGCAGCTTCCGGGACTTTCGCACAGATACGCAGTATTTT. Protein product: CASSFRDFRTDTQYF. The whole variable domain, remainder taken from reference TRBV5-1 and TRBJ2-3, is KAGVTQTPRYLIKTRGQQVTLSCSPISGHRSVSWYQQTPGQGLQFLFEYFSETQRNKGNFPGRFSGRQFSNSRSEMNVSTLELGDSALYLCASSFRDFRTDTQYFGPGTRLTVL.

This clone was seen once. V gene TRBV19 combines with J gene TRBJ1-1; D is perhaps TRBD1 (5 bases). The CDR3 runs 12 residues. In germline, CDR1 is LNHDA, CDR2 SQIVND (reference sequence). V was trimmed by 7 bases and J by 10 bases, leaving 16 bases between them. CDR3 loop: CASKLLGGGAFF. The CDR3 coding sequence is TGTGCCAGTAAGCTCTTGGGGGGGGGAGCTTTCTTT.

V is TRBV3-1 (or the pseudogene TRBV3-2) and J is TRBJ2-5; 10 positions match TRBD2. Unmatched junction bases numbered 4, after V lost 1 base and J lost 5 bases. The germline CDR1 and CDR2 sequences are LGHDT and YNNKEL (reference sequence). This CDR3 is 15 amino acids long. CDR3 sequence (DNA): TGTGCCAGCAGCCAAGGACCGGGACTAGCGGAGACCCAGTACTTC. Translation gives CASSQGPGLAETQYF.

The genes are TRBV29-1 and TRBJ1-4; 11 bases agree with TRBD1. This CDR3 region has 13 residues. Germline V gives CDR1 SQVTM, CDR2 ANQGSEA. V shed 5 bases, J shed 16 bases, and the junction held 12 bases outside the gene matches. CDR3 nucleotide sequence: TGCAGCGTTTTGCTACCGGGACAGGGGGTACCGTTTTTT. Its protein product is CSVLLPGQGVPFF.

The chain recombines TRBV4-1 with TRBJ2-2, with D perhaps matching TRBD1 (6 bases). CDR1 MGHRA and CDR2 YSYEKL come from the germline V gene. Trimming took 4 bases from V and 5 from J, leaving 17 bases between them. The CDR3 is made up of 16 amino acids. The CDR3 DNA is TGCGCCAGCAGCCTTTCCCCCGGACAGTCGACCGGGGAGCTGTTTTTT. It specifies CASSLSPGQSTGELFF.

This clone was counted once. DNA for the CDR3: TGTGCCAGCAGCCAAGAGAGAAATAGGAACACTGAAGCTTTCTTT. Its translation is CASSQERNRNTEAFF. The chain recombines TRBV3-1 (or the pseudogene TRBV3-2) with TRBJ1-1, with D hard to call. Germline-derived CDR1 and CDR2 are LGHDT and YNNKEL (reference sequence). V was shortened by 0 bases and J by 1 base, with 9 bases between the two germline ends. The CDR3 sequence is 15 residues long.

The chain is built from TRBV29-1 and TRBJ1-4, with unresolved D. The V end lost 2 bases, the J end lost 8 bases, and 21 bases lay between the germline ends. Germline assignment: CDR1 SQVTM and CDR2 ANQGSEA. The CDR3 has 16 amino acids. CDR3 sequence (DNA): TGCAGCGTTGAACCGGCGCGAGCGGGGTCGGGAGAAAAACTGTTTTTT. Amino acids: CSVEPARAGSGEKLFF.

This clone showed up just a few times. The V and J genes are TRBV18 and TRBJ1-1; no definite D call. V shed 2 bases and J shed 2 bases, with 6 bases lying between them. This CDR3 spans 13 amino acids. Germline CDR1 and CDR2: KGHSH and LQKENI. The CDR3 here is CASSPISNTEAFF. In DNA, the CDR3 is TGTGCCAGCTCACCAATTTCAAACACTGAAGCTTTCTTT.

The chain is built from TRBV5-4 and TRBJ1-1; no clear D gene. Germline V lookup: CDR1 SGHNT, CDR2 YYREEE (reference sequence). The CDR3 sequence is 12 residues long. Trimming left V 0 bases short and J 11 bases short, with 11 bases between. The CDR3 here is CASSLDRQSAFF. CDR3 DNA sequence: TGTGCCAGCAGCTTGGACAGACAAAGTGCTTTCTTT.

V and J are TRBV18 and TRBJ1-4; D is possibly TRBD1 (5 bases). The CDR3 length is 13 residues. Between the trimmed V and J ends, which lost 10 bases and 5 bases, there was a span of 14 bases. Per germline, CDR1 KGHSH and CDR2 LQKENI. CDR3 amino acids: CATSTDVNEKLFF. The CDR3 DNA is TGTGCCACATCGACAGACGTAAATGAAAAACTGTTTTTT. The full variable domain, rest sourced from reference TRBV18 and TRBJ1-4, is NAGVMQNPRHLVRRRGQEARLRCSPMKGHSHVYWYRQLPEEGLKFMVYLQKENIIDESGMPKERFSAEFPKEGPSILRIQQVVRGDSAAYFCATSTDVNEKLFFGSGTQLSVL.

The table lists this clone with a count of one. The chain employs TRBV11-2 and TRBJ2-1, with 7 bases aligning to TRBD2. The CDR3 extends over 14 amino acids. Germline-derived CDR1 and CDR2 are SGHAT and FQNNGV. Trimming cost V 3 bases and J 6 bases; bases outside gene matches: 5. The CDR3 sequence: CASSLGGTVNEQFF. DNA of the CDR3: TGTGCCAGCAGCTTGGGGGGGACCGTCAATGAGCAGTTCTTC.

In regard to this clone: In this CDR3 the conserved last residue, phenylalanine or tryptophan, is missing, so a read error is likely. The limits of the CDR3 on the DNA are not certain, so only TCRdb's listed CDR3 is given. This chain connects TRBV2 to TRBJ2-7; TRBD1 is the table's D call, not checked against the DNA. The germline gives CDR1 SNHLY, CDR2 FYNNEI. The CDR3 is made up of 16 amino acids, end residues included. CDR3 region: CASRSIAGQGDLFSMY.

The rearrangement uses TRBV18 and TRBJ2-5; TRBD2 is a possible D gene (6 bases). Germline CDR1 KGHSH, CDR2 LQKENI. The V end lost 0 bases, the J end lost 0 bases, and 14 bases lay between the germline ends. The CDR3 has 17 residues. The CDR3: CASSPPGGGAHQETQYF. The CDR3, as DNA: TGTGCCAGCTCACCACCGGGCGGCGGGGCCCACCAAGAGACCCAGTACTTC.

The gene calls are TRBV6-5 and TRBJ1-2, with D possibly TRBD1 on 6 matching bases. V was cut by 2 bases and J by 5 bases, with 12 bases left in between. Germline CDR1 MNHEY, CDR2 SVGAGI. The CDR3 has 14 residues. CDR3: CASSYHRVAYGYTF. The CDR3, as DNA: TGTGCCAGCAGTTACCACAGGGTTGCGTATGGCTACACCTTC.

The chain joins TRBV28 to TRBJ2-7; 10 bases are a match to TRBD1. J gave up 9 bases and V 7 bases, and 9 bases lay outside the gene matches. This CDR3 contains 13 residues. Germline-derived CDR1 and CDR2 are MDHEN and SYDVKM. The CDR3, as DNA: TGTGCCAGCACTTCAAAACGGGACAGGGGGCAGTACGTC. Its protein product is CASTSKRDRGQYV.

The J gene is TRBJ2-1, the V gene TRBV5-5, with D perhaps matching TRBD1 (6 bases). From germline, CDR1 is SGHKS and CDR2 YYEKEE (reference sequence). V gave up 1 base and J gave up 9 bases, with 14 bases separating them. The CDR3 contains 14 residues. CDR3 sequence (DNA): TGTGCCAGCAGCTTGTCAGGGGCAGGGACTGAGCAGTTCTTC. Its translation is CASSLSGAGTEQFF.

For this clone: Other DNA sequences from this sample encode an identical CDR3 as well. This chain uses TRBV3-1 (or the pseudogene TRBV3-2) with TRBJ1-5, with D unresolved. Between the trimmed V and J ends, which lost 0 bases and 5 bases, there was a span of 5 bases. Per germline, CDR1 LGHDT and CDR2 YNNKEL (reference sequence). The CDR3 runs to 13 residues. The CDR3 nucleotides read TGTGCCAGCAGCCAAGATCGTGATCAGCCCCAGCATTTT. This codes for CASSQDRDQPQHF.

This chain uses TRBV6-4 with TRBJ1-2; TRBD1 aligns across 7 bases. Germline V gene data show CDR1 as MRHNA and CDR2 as SNTAGT. Trimming at V came to 5 bases and at J to 3 bases, leaving 3 bases not matched to a gene. The CDR3 runs 13 residues. DNA of the CDR3: TGTGCCAGCAGTAACAGGGGTGACTATGGCTACACCTTC. Residues: CASSNRGDYGYTF.

The chain has TRBV7-2 and TRBJ1-2; 9 bases fit TRBD1. Germline lookup yields CDR1 SGHTA and CDR2 FQGNSA. CDR3 length equals 13 residues. J was trimmed by 7 bases and V by 6 bases; bases with no gene match: 6. CDR3 coding DNA: TGTGCCAGCAGTTCTACAGGGGGCTTTGGCTACACCTTC. Translating gives CASSSTGGFGYTF.

This rearrangement joins TRBV27 to TRBJ1-1; 8 bases line up with TRBD1. The CDR3 spans 12 residues. Trimming cost V 5 bases and J 6 bases; bases outside gene matches: 2. CDR1 is MNHEY, CDR2 SMNVEV, per germline (reference sequence). CDR3: CASSPGGAEAFF. The CDR3 DNA is TGTGCCAGCAGTCCAGGGGGCGCTGAAGCTTTCTTT.

This clone was detected once. The chain is built from TRBV6-5 and TRBJ1-6; D unresolved. The CDR3 runs to 12 residues. V lost 8 bases and J 8 bases, leaving 10 bases between the germline ends. The germline CDR1 and CDR2 sequences are MNHEY and SVGAGI. CDR3 DNA: TGTGCCAGCCGAAGAGTTGATTCACCCCTCCACTTT. The encoded protein is CASRRVDSPLHF.

The chain couples TRBV5-1 to TRBJ2-1; 11 bases line up with TRBD2. The CDR3 loop spans 14 amino acids. Germline assignment: CDR1 SGHRS and CDR2 YFSETQ. J lost 4 bases, V lost 7 bases, and 4 bases had no gene match. The CDR3 nucleotides read TGCGCCAGCGGGCTAGCGGGGGGTTACAATGAGCAGTTCTTC. Protein: CASGLAGGYNEQFF.

The J gene is TRBJ2-7, the V gene TRBV6-2 or TRBV6-3; the match to TRBD1 covers 10 bases. The germline CDR1 and CDR2 sequences are MNHEY and SVGEGT. The CDR3 is 16 residues long. V was pared by 7 bases and J by 2 bases, with 11 bases of the junction left unmatched. The CDR3 spells CASNPSPGQGTYEQYF. CDR3 nucleotide sequence: TGTGCCAGCAACCCATCCCCGGGACAGGGGACCTACGAGCAGTACTTC.